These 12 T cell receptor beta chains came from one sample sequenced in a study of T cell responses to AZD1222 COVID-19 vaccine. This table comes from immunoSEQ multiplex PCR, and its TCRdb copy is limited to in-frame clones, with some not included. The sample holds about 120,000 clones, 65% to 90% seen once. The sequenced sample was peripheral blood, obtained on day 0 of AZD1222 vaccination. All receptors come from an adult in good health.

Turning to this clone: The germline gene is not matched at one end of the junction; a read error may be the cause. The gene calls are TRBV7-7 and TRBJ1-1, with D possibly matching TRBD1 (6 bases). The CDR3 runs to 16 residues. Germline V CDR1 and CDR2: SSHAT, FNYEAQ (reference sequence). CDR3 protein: CASSSLDSHENPEAFF. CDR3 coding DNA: TGTGCCAGCAGCTCCCTGGACAGTCACGAGAACCCTGAAGCTTTCTTT.

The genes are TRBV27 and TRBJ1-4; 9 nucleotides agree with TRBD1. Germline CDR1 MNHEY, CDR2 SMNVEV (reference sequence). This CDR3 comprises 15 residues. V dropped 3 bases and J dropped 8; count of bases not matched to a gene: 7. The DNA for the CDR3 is TGTGCCAGCAGTTTGACAGGGGGTCGGACGGAAAAACTGTTTTTT. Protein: CASSLTGGRTEKLFF.

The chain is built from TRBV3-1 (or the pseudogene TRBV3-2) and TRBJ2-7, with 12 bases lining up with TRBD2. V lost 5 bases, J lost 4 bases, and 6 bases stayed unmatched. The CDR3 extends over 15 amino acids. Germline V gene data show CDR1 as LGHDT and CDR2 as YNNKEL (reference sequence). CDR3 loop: CASSARLAGAYEQYF. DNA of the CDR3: TGTGCCAGCAGCGCCCGACTAGCGGGAGCGTACGAGCAGTACTTC.

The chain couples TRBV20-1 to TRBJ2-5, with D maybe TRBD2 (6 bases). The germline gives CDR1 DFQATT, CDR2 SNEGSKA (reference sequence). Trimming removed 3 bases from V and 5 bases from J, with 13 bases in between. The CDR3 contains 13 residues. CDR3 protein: CSASRGIGETQYF. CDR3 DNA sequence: TGCAGTGCTAGTCGGGGGATCGGGGAGACCCAGTACTTC.

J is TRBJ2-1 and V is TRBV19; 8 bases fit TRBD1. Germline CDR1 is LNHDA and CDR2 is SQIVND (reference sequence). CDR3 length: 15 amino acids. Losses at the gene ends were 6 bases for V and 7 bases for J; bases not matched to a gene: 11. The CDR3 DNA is TGTGCCAGTAGAGGAGGGGCAGGGGGCCGGAATGAGCAGTTCTTC. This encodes CASRGGAGGRNEQFF.

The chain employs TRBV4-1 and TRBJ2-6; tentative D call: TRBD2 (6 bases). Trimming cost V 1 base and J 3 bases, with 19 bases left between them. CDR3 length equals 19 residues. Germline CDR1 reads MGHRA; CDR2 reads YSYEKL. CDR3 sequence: CASSQVAGTLSLGANVLTF. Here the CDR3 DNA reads TGCGCCAGCAGCCAAGTGGCAGGGACTCTTTCTCTTGGGGCCAACGTCCTGACTTTC.

CDR3 protein: CASSPPGQGRGANSPLHF. DNA for the CDR3: TGTGCCAGCTCACCCCCGGGACAGGGGCGAGGGGCGAATTCACCCCTCCACTTT. This sequence joins TRBV18 and TRBJ1-6, with TRBD1 matching 10 bases. Germline CDR1 reads KGHSH; CDR2 reads LQKENI. V gave up 3 bases and J gave up 7 bases; unmatched junction bases: 12. The CDR3 length is 18 residues.

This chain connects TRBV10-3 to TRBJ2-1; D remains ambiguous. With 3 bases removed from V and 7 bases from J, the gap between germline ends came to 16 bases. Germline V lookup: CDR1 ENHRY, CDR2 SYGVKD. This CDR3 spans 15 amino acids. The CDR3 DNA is TGTGCCATCAGTGACTCCAAGGCCCCCAGGAATGAGCAGTTCTTC. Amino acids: CAISDSKAPRNEQFF.

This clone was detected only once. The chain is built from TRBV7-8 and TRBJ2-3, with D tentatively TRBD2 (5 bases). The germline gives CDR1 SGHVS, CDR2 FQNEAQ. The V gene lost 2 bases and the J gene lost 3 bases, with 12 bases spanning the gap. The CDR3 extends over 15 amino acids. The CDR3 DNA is TGTGCCAGCAGCTTAAGAGGGCCTGGGACAGATACGCAGTATTTT. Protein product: CASSLRGPGTDTQYF.

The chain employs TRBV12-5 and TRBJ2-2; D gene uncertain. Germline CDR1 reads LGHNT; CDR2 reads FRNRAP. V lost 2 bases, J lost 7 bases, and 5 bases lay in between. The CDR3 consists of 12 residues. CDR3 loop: CASGLWGGELFF. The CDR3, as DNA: TGTGCTAGTGGTTTGTGGGGCGGGGAGCTGTTTTTT.

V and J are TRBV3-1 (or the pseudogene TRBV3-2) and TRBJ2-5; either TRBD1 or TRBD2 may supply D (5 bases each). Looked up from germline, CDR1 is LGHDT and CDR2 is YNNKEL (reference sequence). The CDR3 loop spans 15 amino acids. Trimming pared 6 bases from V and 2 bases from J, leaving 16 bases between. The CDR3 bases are TGTGCCAGCAGTCAAACGGGGCTCACACAAGAGACCCAGTACTTC. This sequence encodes CASSQTGLTQETQYF.

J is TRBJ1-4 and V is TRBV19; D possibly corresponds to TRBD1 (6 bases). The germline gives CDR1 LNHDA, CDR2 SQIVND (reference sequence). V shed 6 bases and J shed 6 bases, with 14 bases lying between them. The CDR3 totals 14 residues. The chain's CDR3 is CASSPRGNYEKLFF. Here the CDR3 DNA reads TGTGCCAGTAGCCCTAGGGGGAATTATGAAAAACTGTTTTTT.